Each of the 24 T cell receptor beta chains below was sequenced from the same sample in a study of blood T cell repertoires in COVID-19. Generated by immunoSEQ multiplex PCR, the TCRdb table keeps only in-frame clones and is missing some. The sample includes around 300,000 clones, over 80% of them seen just once. Sequencing was performed on PBMCs or T cells enriched from blood (not recorded which). The receptors originated from a man aged 25-45 years who had recovered from COVID-19.

V is TRBV19 and J is TRBJ2-7; D may be TRBD1 (5 bases). Germline CDR1 LNHDA, CDR2 SQIVND (reference sequence). This CDR3 has 15 residues. Trimming shortened V by 3 bases and J by 2 bases, and 14 bases separated the two germline ends. Here the CDR3 reads CASSMGRGSTYEQYF. The CDR3 bases are TGTGCCAGTAGTATGGGAAGGGGAAGTACCTACGAGCAGTACTTC.

The rearrangement links TRBV9 to TRBJ2-3, with TRBD2 matching 12 bases. Trimming took 2 bases from V and 8 from J; bases not matched to a gene: 9. The V gene's germline CDR1 is SGDLS and CDR2 YYNGEE. This CDR3 comprises 16 residues. This CDR3 reads CASSVLASGGAGTQYF. The CDR3 DNA is TGTGCCAGCAGCGTCCTCGCTAGCGGGGGGGCAGGTACGCAGTATTTT.

This rearrangement joins TRBV28 to TRBJ1-4; 8 nucleotides agree with TRBD1. The V gene's germline CDR1 is MDHEN and CDR2 SYDVKM. CDR3 size: 15 residues. Unmatched junction bases numbered 6, after V lost 2 bases and J lost 7 bases. CDR3 coding DNA: TGTGCCAGCAGTTTAGGGGACAGGCTGGGTGAAAAACTGTTTTTT. This sequence encodes CASSLGDRLGEKLFF. The full variable domain, rest sourced from reference TRBV28 and TRBJ1-4, is DVKVTQSSRYLVKRTGEKVFLECVQDMDHENMFWYRQDPGLGLRLIYFSYDVKMKEKGDIPEGYSVSREKKERFSLILESASTNQTSMYLCASSLGDRLGEKLFFGSGTQLSVL.

The table lists this clone with a few counts. The chain combines TRBV4-1 with TRBJ1-2, with 7 bases identical to TRBD1. Unmatched junction bases numbered 3, after V lost 1 base and J lost 4 bases. Germline loops: CDR1 MGHRA, CDR2 YSYEKL. The CDR3 runs 14 residues. The CDR3 nucleotides are TGCGCCAGCAGCCAAGGACAGGGTAGCTATGGCTACACCTTC. Translating gives CASSQGQGSYGYTF.

This clone was counted ten times or more. This chain connects TRBV5-5 to TRBJ1-2, with 10 bases aligning to TRBD1. The J segment lost 8 bases and the V segment lost 3 bases, leaving 7 bases of the junction unmatched. The germline gives CDR1 SGHKS, CDR2 YYEKEE (reference sequence). This CDR3 has 14 amino acids. CDR3 in amino acids: CASSSLDRGPGYTF. CDR3 bases: TGTGCCAGCAGCTCCCTTGACAGGGGGCCAGGCTACACCTTC.

This clone was seen just once. The rearrangement links TRBV11-3 to TRBJ1-5; 9 bases map to TRBD1. The V gene end was trimmed by 1 base and the J gene end by 5 bases; junction bases not matched to a gene: 12. The CDR3 loop spans 18 amino acids. Germline V lookup: CDR1 SGHNT, CDR2 YENEEA. In DNA form, the CDR3 reads TGTGCCAGCAGCTTAGTCCCGGCCGACAGGGGGGAGGATCAGCCCCAGCATTTT. The encoded protein is CASSLVPADRGEDQPQHF.

The chain combines TRBV6-5 with TRBJ2-1; tentative D call: TRBD2 (5 bases). This CDR3 contains 14 residues. With 0 bases removed from V and 5 bases from J, the gap between germline ends came to 8 bases. Germline assignment: CDR1 MNHEY and CDR2 SVGAGI. The CDR3 nucleotides are TGTGCCAGCAGTTACTCGCGGGTAAACAATGAGCAGTTCTTC. Translation gives CASSYSRVNNEQFF.

The rearrangement links TRBV28 to TRBJ1-6; D perhaps matches TRBD1 (6 bases). Trimming took off 5 bases at V and 7 bases at J, with 12 bases between the two ends. CDR3 length: 14 amino acids. Germline V gene lookup returns CDR1 MDHEN and CDR2 SYDVKM. The DNA of the CDR3 is TGTGCCAGCAGTGGGGGCCTGGGGAATTCACCCCTCCACTTT. It encodes CASSGGLGNSPLHF.

V is TRBV18 and J is TRBJ2-3, with D possibly matching TRBD1 (6 bases). Germline V lookup: CDR1 KGHSH, CDR2 LQKENI. The V end lost 5 bases, the J end lost 0 bases, and 9 bases lay between the germline ends. The CDR3 is 14 residues long. The CDR3 coding sequence is TGTGCCAGCTCAACAGGGCCGAGCACAGATACGCAGTATTTT. Its protein is CASSTGPSTDTQYF.

The V call is TRBV19, the J call TRBJ1-2; 7 positions match TRBD1. There are 12 residues in the CDR3. Trimming cost V 5 bases and J 5 bases; bases outside gene matches: 2. CDR1 is LNHDA and CDR2 is SQIVND in the germline V gene (reference sequence). The CDR3 protein is CASSEGQYGYTF. CDR3 nucleotides: TGTGCCAGTAGTGAGGGACAGTATGGCTACACCTTC.

The V call is TRBV19, the J call TRBJ2-7, with D possibly matching TRBD2 (6 bases). V dropped 4 bases and J dropped 1 base, with 11 bases sitting between them. CDR3 length equals 14 residues. The V gene's germline CDR1 is LNHDA and CDR2 SQIVND (reference sequence). CDR3 in DNA: TGTGCCAGTAGTAGCGGGGCGGTTTCCTACGAGCAGTACTTC. This gives the protein CASSSGAVSYEQYF. Full variable domain (remainder filled in from reference TRBV19 and TRBJ2-7): DGGITQSPKYLFRKEGQNVTLSCEQNLNHDAMYWYRQDPGQGLRLIYYSQIVNDFQKGDIAEGYSVSREKKESFPLTVTSAQKNPTAFYLCASSSGAVSYEQYFGPGTRLTVT.

The rearrangement joins TRBV12-3 or TRBV12-4 to TRBJ2-1; no definite D call. V was trimmed by 8 bases and J by 4 bases, leaving 12 bases between them. The CDR3 sequence is 13 residues long. CDR3 amino acids: CASLRGSYNEQFF. CDR3 DNA sequence: TGTGCCAGCCTCAGAGGATCTTACAATGAGCAGTTCTTC.

Only one count was recorded for this clone. V gene TRBV6-1 combines with J gene TRBJ1-4; 7 bases are shared with TRBD1. The CDR3 totals 20 residues. With 4 bases clipped from V and 2 bases from J, the junction kept 19 bases outside the gene matches. Germline CDR1 MNHNS, CDR2 SASEGT. CDR3 amino acids: CASSGARNRGPKLTNEKLFF. CDR3 DNA sequence: TGTGCCAGCAGTGGGGCGCGCAACAGGGGCCCCAAACTCACTAATGAAAAACTGTTTTTT.

The chain links TRBV5-4 to TRBJ1-1; D is possibly TRBD1 (5 bases). The CDR3 has 13 amino acids. The V end lost 6 bases, the J end lost 1 base, and 10 bases lay between the germline ends. CDR1 and CDR2 (germline): SGHNT, YYREEE (reference sequence). The CDR3 sequence: CASTRGGNTEAFF. Here the CDR3 DNA reads TGTGCCAGCACCCGGGGGGGGAACACTGAAGCTTTCTTT.

This chain connects TRBV6-2 or TRBV6-3 to TRBJ1-1; no firm D call. Trimming cost V 5 bases and J 3 bases, with 10 bases left between them. CDR1 MNHEY and CDR2 SVGEGT come from the germline V gene. This CDR3 has 13 residues. The CDR3 DNA follows: TGTGCCAGCAGTGCCGCGAGGGACACTGAAGCTTTCTTT. It is translated as CASSAARDTEAFF.

The J gene is TRBJ1-2, the V gene TRBV27, with D possibly matching TRBD1 (6 bases). The V and J ends lost 7 bases and 4 bases respectively, with 13 bases between them. This CDR3 region has 13 residues. Germline assignment: CDR1 MNHEY and CDR2 SMNVEV (reference sequence). Written as DNA, the CDR3 is TGTGCCAGCAAAGCAGGGGTGGGCTATGGCTACACCTTC. Its translation is CASKAGVGYGYTF.

On this clone itself: This sample includes further DNA sequences coding for the same CDR3. The chain joins TRBV12-3 or TRBV12-4 to TRBJ1-5; D possibly corresponds to TRBD1 (5 bases). This CDR3 has 13 amino acids. V lost 5 bases and J 4 bases, leaving 9 bases between the germline ends. This CDR3 is CASSRGGNQPQHF. The CDR3 DNA reads as TGTGCCAGCAGTAGGGGTGGGAATCAGCCCCAGCATTTT.

This chain joins TRBV5-1 and TRBJ2-7; D remains ambiguous. The CDR3 covers 15 residues. Per the germline V gene, CDR1 is SGHRS and CDR2 is YFSETQ. The V and J ends lost 4 bases and 0 bases respectively, with 14 bases between them. CDR3 amino acids: CASSVQAGSSYEQYF. The DNA of the CDR3 is TGCGCCAGCAGCGTTCAGGCAGGATCCTCCTACGAGCAGTACTTC.

V usage is TRBV7-8 and J usage is TRBJ2-7, with 9 bases matching TRBD1. J lost 3 bases, V lost 3 bases, and 3 bases had no gene match. Germline lookup yields CDR1 SGHVS and CDR2 FQNEAQ. The CDR3 consists of 14 residues. The CDR3 region is CASSLGQGLYEQYF. For the CDR3, the DNA is TGTGCCAGCAGCTTGGGACAGGGACTCTACGAGCAGTACTTC. Based on the CDR3 plus reference TRBV7-8 and TRBJ2-7, the full variable domain is GAGVSQSPRYKVAKRGQDVALRCDPISGHVSLFWYQQALGQGPEFLTYFQNEAQLDKSGLPSDRFFAERPEGSVSTLKIQRTQQEDSAVYLCASSLGQGLYEQYFGPGTRLTVT.

Only a few counts were recorded for this clone. V is TRBV11-1 and J is TRBJ1-1, with D possibly TRBD1 on 6 matching bases. This CDR3 spans 14 amino acids. Germline V CDR1 and CDR2: SGHAT, FQDESV (reference sequence). V lost 3 bases, J lost 6 bases, and 14 bases lay in between. The CDR3 loop is CASSFSRGGSEAFF. In DNA, the CDR3 is TGTGCCAGCAGCTTCTCCAGGGGAGGGTCTGAAGCTTTCTTT.

The rearrangement joins TRBV10-2 to TRBJ1-1; 9 bases line up with TRBD1. This CDR3 has 14 residues. Germline values: CDR1 WSHSY, CDR2 SAAADI. After removal of 11 bases from V and 5 bases from J, the junction contained 12 bases not matched to a gene. The CDR3 DNA sequence: TGCGCCTGCGATAGCGGTGACAGGGGGACTGAAGCTTTCTTT. Its translation is CACDSGDRGTEAFF.

This clone was counted a single time. This chain connects TRBV6-5 to TRBJ2-5; 13 nucleotides align to TRBD2. Germline CDR1 and CDR2: MNHEY and SVGAGI. V shed 6 bases, J shed 0 bases, and the junction held 1 base outside the gene matches. This CDR3 comprises 15 residues. The CDR3 DNA is TGTGCCAGCAGACTAGCGGGGGGGAACCAAGAGACCCAGTACTTC. This gives the protein CASRLAGGNQETQYF.

This clone has a single count. The chain employs TRBV2 and TRBJ1-6; D remains ambiguous. This CDR3 has 14 amino acids. Trimming stripped 11 bases from V and 0 bases from J, with 11 bases between. Germline V CDR1 and CDR2: SNHLY, FYNNEI. The DNA of the CDR3 is TGTGCCTCTGTGGAGAGCTCCTATAATTCACCCCTCCACTTT. Its protein is CASVESSYNSPLHF.

A few counts support this clone. V is TRBV12-3 or TRBV12-4 and J is TRBJ2-5; D possibly corresponds to TRBD1 (5 bases). Deletions cut 5 bases from V and 9 bases from J, with 13 bases between. The CDR3 is 12 amino acids. The CDR3 protein is CASSKPQAPQYF. DNA for the CDR3: TGTGCCAGCAGTAAACCACAGGCTCCCCAGTACTTC.